This T cell receptor beta chain was found in a study of cytomegalovirus exposure and HLA in healthy donors. About the study: Earlier, approximately 180 million T cells were analyzed, and about 100 million unique TCR beta sequences were found among them. Of the donors genotyped, several hundred in all, 75% to 90% fell in the Caucasian-associated ancestry cluster.

On this clone itself: The antigen is not known.

Study-level findings and limits: Earlier analysis yielded a pattern in which most TCR beta V segments were productive about 87% or about 30% of the time.

The primer mix had 60 Vbeta and 13 Jbeta primers. Some clones are missing from TCRdb's copy, which holds only in-frame ones; the method was immunoSEQ multiplex PCR. The data show roughly 89,000 clones, with 80% seen just once and roughly 2% held by the top ten. V gave up 7 bases and J gave up 0 bases, with 13 bases separating them. The CDR3 consists of 14 residues. Germline V CDR1 and CDR2: SNHLY, FYNNEI. The chain combines TRBV2 with TRBJ2-7; D call uncertain. The sequenced sample was PBMCs. The receptor was derived from a man younger than 35 in good health and CMV-seronegative. The CDR3 sequence is CASTARVSSYEQYF. The CDR3 region has the DNA TGTGCCAGCACTGCTAGAGTGAGCTCCTACGAGCAGTACTTC. The full variable domain, rest sourced from reference TRBV2 and TRBJ2-7, is EPEVTQTPSHQVTQMGQEVILRCVPISNHLYFYWYRQILGQKVEFLVSFYNNEISEKSEIFDDQFSVERPDGSNFTLKIRSTKLEDSAMYFCASTARVSSYEQYFGPGTRLTVT.